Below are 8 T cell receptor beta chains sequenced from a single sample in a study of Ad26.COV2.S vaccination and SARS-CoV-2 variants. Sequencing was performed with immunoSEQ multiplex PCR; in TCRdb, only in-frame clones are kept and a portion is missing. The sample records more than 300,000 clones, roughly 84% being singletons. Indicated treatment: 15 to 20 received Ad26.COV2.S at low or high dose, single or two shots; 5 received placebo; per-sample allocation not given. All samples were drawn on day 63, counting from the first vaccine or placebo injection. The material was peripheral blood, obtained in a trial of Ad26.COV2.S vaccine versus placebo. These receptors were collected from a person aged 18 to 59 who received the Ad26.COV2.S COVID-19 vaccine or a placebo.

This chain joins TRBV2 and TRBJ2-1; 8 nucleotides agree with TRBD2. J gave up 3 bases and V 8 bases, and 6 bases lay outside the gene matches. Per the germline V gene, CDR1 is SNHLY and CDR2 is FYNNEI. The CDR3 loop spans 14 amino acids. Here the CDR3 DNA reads TGTGCCAGCTCCTTGGCGGGGGGCTACAATGAGCAGTTCTTC. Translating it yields CASSLAGGYNEQFF.

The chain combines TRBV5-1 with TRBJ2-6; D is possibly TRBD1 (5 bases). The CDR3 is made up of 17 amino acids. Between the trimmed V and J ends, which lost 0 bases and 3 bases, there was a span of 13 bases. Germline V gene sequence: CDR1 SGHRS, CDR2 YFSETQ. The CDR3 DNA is TGCGCCAGCAGCTTGGAACAGGTCCTTCGTGGGGCCAACGTCCTGACTTTC. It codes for CASSLEQVLRGANVLTF.

Written as DNA, the CDR3 is TGTGCCAGCAGCGTAGGTGCGGTGGACACTGAAGCTTTCTTT. Translated: CASSVGAVDTEAFF. The chain links TRBV9 to TRBJ1-1; unclear D gene. V lost 0 bases to trimming and J lost 3 bases, with 9 bases between them. Germline CDR1 SGDLS, CDR2 YYNGEE. The CDR3 is made up of 14 amino acids.

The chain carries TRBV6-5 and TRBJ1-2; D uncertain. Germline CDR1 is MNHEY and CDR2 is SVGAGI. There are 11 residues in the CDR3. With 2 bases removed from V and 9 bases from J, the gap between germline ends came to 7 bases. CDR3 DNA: TGTGCCAGCAGTTACCGAGGGCGCTACACCTTC. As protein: CASSYRGRYTF.

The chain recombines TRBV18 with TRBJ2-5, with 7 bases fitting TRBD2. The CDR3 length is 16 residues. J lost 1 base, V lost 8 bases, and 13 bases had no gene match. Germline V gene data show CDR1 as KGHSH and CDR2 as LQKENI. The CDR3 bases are TGTGCCAGCGCCGGGGAGGGGAGCGGGGCCCAAGAGACCCAGTACTTC. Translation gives CASAGEGSGAQETQYF.

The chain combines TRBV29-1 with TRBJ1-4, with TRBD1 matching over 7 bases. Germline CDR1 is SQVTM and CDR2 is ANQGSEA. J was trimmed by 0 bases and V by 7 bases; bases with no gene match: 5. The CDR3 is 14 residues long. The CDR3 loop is CSASGQPTNEKLFF. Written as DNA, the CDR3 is TGCAGCGCTTCGGGACAGCCAACTAATGAAAAACTGTTTTTT. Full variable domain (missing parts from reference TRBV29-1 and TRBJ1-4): SAVISQKPSRDICQRGTSLTIQCQVDSQVTMMFWYRQQPGQSLTLIATANQGSEATYESGFVIDKFPISRPNLTFSTLTVSNMSPEDSSIYLCSASGQPTNEKLFFGSGTQLSVL.

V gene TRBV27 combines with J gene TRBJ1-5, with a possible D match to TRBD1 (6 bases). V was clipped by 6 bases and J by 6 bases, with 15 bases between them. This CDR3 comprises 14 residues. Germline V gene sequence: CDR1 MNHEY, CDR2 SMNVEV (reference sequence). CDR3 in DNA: TGTGCCAGCAGACTACAGGGTGCTGGTCAGCCCCAGCATTTT. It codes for CASRLQGAGQPQHF.

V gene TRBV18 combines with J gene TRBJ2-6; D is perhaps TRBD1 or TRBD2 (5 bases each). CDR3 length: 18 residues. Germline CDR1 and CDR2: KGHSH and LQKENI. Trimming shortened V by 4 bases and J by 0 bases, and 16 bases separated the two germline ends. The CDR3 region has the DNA TGTGCCAGCTCACTGCGATGGGACGCGAGCTCTGGGGCCAACGTCCTGACTTTC. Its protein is CASSLRWDASSGANVLTF.